The 27 T cell receptor beta chains below all came from one sample that was sequenced in a study of shared clonotypes between healthy human individuals. Only in-frame clones appear in the TCRdb table, and some are missing; sequencing was by immunoSEQ multiplex PCR. Of hundreds of thousands of clones listed, around 77% are singletons. The sample was PBMCs. These receptors were collected from a woman in her 40s in good health. Some clones in this sample may be carry-over from other donors' samples.

The V gene is TRBV7-8, the J gene TRBJ2-3, with D possibly matching TRBD1 (6 bases). This CDR3 is built from 17 residues. Trimming took off 1 base at V and 0 bases at J, with 14 bases between the two ends. The germline gives CDR1 SGHVS, CDR2 FQNEAQ. CDR3 sequence (DNA): TGTGCCAGCAGCTTAGGCAGGGGCGACCCTAGCACAGATACGCAGTATTTT. This gives the protein CASSLGRGDPSTDTQYF.

This clone was seen more than once but under ten times. The V gene is TRBV20-1, the J gene TRBJ1-1; perhaps TRBD1 as D (5 bases). Germline CDR1 DFQATT, CDR2 SNEGSKA (reference sequence). Trimming took off 4 bases at V and 5 bases at J, with 8 bases between the two ends. The length of the CDR3 is 11 residues. CDR3 residues: CSAMKGTEAFF. Here the CDR3 DNA reads TGCAGTGCTATGAAGGGGACTGAAGCTTTCTTT.

The rearrangement uses TRBV6-6 and TRBJ2-1, with 7 positions matching TRBD2. Germline values: CDR1 MNHNY, CDR2 SVGAGI (reference sequence). The CDR3 spans 16 residues. J gave up 4 bases and V 6 bases, and 12 bases lay outside the gene matches. CDR3 protein: CASRPLRETPYNEQFF. The CDR3 DNA reads as TGTGCCAGCAGACCCCTGCGGGAGACTCCTTACAATGAGCAGTTCTTC.

Only one count was recorded for this clone. This chain uses TRBV30 with TRBJ2-7; TRBD2 agrees at 13 bases. CDR1 is GTSNPN and CDR2 is SVGIG in the germline V gene (reference sequence). This CDR3 spans 13 amino acids. V shed 1 base, J shed 7 bases, and the junction held 1 base outside the gene matches. The DNA for the CDR3 is TGTGCCTGGAGTGGACTAGCGGGAGGTGAGCAGTACTTC. It translates to CAWSGLAGGEQYF.

With respect to this clone: A read error may explain this, as a much larger clone is one base away. The rearrangement links TRBV7-3 to TRBJ2-5, with TRBD2 matching 8 bases. The V gene's germline CDR1 is SGHTA and CDR2 FQGTGA. The CDR3 has 14 residues. The CDR3 DNA is TGTGCCAGTAAGCGGGGGTCCGACTCCTACGAGCAGCACTTC. Its protein is CASKRGSDSYEQHF.

V usage is TRBV28 and J usage is TRBJ2-7; no definite D call. Germline CDR1 reads MDHEN; CDR2 reads SYDVKM. Trimming left V 2 bases short and J 0 bases short, with 11 bases between. The CDR3 totals 15 residues. The CDR3 reads CASSLPAPSSYEQYF. The DNA for the CDR3 is TGTGCCAGCAGTTTACCGGCACCGAGCTCCTACGAGCAGTACTTC.

This chain joins TRBV27 and TRBJ2-7; 11 bases agree with TRBD2. CDR1 is MNHEY and CDR2 is SMNVEV in the germline V gene (reference sequence). Trimming at V came to 1 base and at J to 5 bases, leaving 10 bases not matched to a gene. The CDR3 runs 17 residues. CDR3 DNA: TGTGCCAGCAGTTTATTGGTAGCGGGAGGGCCATCCCACGAGCAGTACTTC. It translates to CASSLLVAGGPSHEQYF.

The chain employs TRBV20-1 and TRBJ2-1; D is undetermined. The length of the CDR3 is 11 residues. Per germline, CDR1 DFQATT and CDR2 SNEGSKA (reference sequence). Trimming took 4 bases from V and 10 from J, leaving 11 bases between them. Written as DNA, the CDR3 is TGCAGTGCTAACCGAGACTCCGAGCAGTTCTTC. This encodes CSANRDSEQFF.

The table lists this clone with a count of one. The chain recombines TRBV27 with TRBJ2-7, with TRBD2 matching over 9 bases. This CDR3 region has 14 residues. CDR1 is MNHEY and CDR2 is SMNVEV in the germline V gene (reference sequence). V gave up 5 bases and J gave up 4 bases; unmatched junction bases: 6. CDR3 amino acids: CASSTLAGKYEQYF. The CDR3 DNA reads as TGTGCCAGCAGTACCCTAGCGGGAAAGTACGAGCAGTACTTC.

The V gene is TRBV7-7, the J gene TRBJ2-2, with TRBD2 matching 7 bases. Germline values: CDR1 SSHAT, CDR2 FNYEAQ (reference sequence). The V segment lost 2 bases and the J segment 5 bases; nucleotides outside the gene matches: 5. The CDR3 is 15 amino acids. In nucleotides, the CDR3 is TGTGCCAGCAGCTTACTAGGGGAGGGGACCGGGGAGCTGTTTTTT. Amino acids: CASSLLGEGTGELFF. Full variable domain (rest looked up from reference TRBV7-7 and TRBJ2-2): GAGVSQSPRYKVTKRGQDVTLRCDPISSHATLYWYQQALGQGPEFLTYFNYEAQPDKSGLPSDRFSAERPEGSISTLTIQRTEQRDSAMYRCASSLLGEGTGELFFGEGSRLTVL.

The V and J genes are TRBV18 and TRBJ1-2, with 7 bases that match TRBD1. V shed 0 bases and J 4 bases; nucleotides not matched to a gene: 2. Looked up from germline, CDR1 is KGHSH and CDR2 is LQKENI. The CDR3 runs 14 residues. CDR3 loop: CASSPPGQAYGYTF. In DNA, the CDR3 is TGTGCCAGCTCACCACCCGGACAGGCCTATGGCTACACCTTC.

The J gene is TRBJ2-5, the V gene TRBV30; 9 nucleotides match TRBD1. The J call is uncertain, as TRBJ2-7 better fits the DNA end. CDR1 is GTSNPN and CDR2 is SVGIG in the germline V gene (reference sequence). The CDR3 totals 14 residues. CDR3 in DNA: TGTGCGGCGAAGGGACAGGGTTACTCCTACGAGCAGTACTTC. Protein product: CAAKGQGYSYEQYF.

This clone was seen only once. The chain uses TRBV7-2 and TRBJ2-1, with D uncertain. CDR3 length: 13 residues. V was trimmed by 4 bases and J by 4 bases, leaving 8 bases between them. Looked up from germline, CDR1 is SGHTA and CDR2 is FQGNSA. CDR3 loop: CASSSGNYNEQFF. DNA for the CDR3: TGTGCCAGCAGCTCTGGAAATTACAATGAGCAGTTCTTC.

In this sample, this clone turned up a few times. This chain joins TRBV7-9 and TRBJ1-2; D unclear. The CDR3 is 12 amino acids. Trimming left V 2 bases short and J 7 bases short, with 8 bases between. CDR1 and CDR2 from the germline V gene are SEHNR and FQNEAQ (reference sequence). The DNA of the CDR3 is TGTGCCAGCAGCTTATTTATGCGTGGCTACACCTTC. Translating it yields CASSLFMRGYTF.

The rearrangement links TRBV27 to TRBJ2-7; D remains unclear. This CDR3 spans 13 amino acids. Trimming took off 4 bases at V and 0 bases at J, with 7 bases between the two ends. Germline assignment: CDR1 MNHEY and CDR2 SMNVEV (reference sequence). CDR3 in amino acids: CASSSRSSYEQYF. CDR3 sequence (DNA): TGTGCCAGCAGTTCCAGGAGCTCCTACGAGCAGTACTTC.

The chain links TRBV4-2 to TRBJ2-1, with TRBD2 as a possible D gene (5 bases). The CDR3 is 16 amino acids. V was clipped by 0 bases and J by 0 bases, with 9 bases between them. Germline assignment: CDR1 LGHNA and CDR2 YNFKEQ. In DNA, the CDR3 is TGTGCCAGCAGCCAAGATGGGAGAAACTCCTACAATGAGCAGTTCTTC. It yields the protein CASSQDGRNSYNEQFF.

The chain employs TRBV2 and TRBJ1-1, with a weak D call TRBD1 (6 bases). The CDR3 length is 15 residues. Germline CDR1 SNHLY, CDR2 FYNNEI. V lost 6 bases and J lost 4, with 18 bases in between. The CDR3: CASRKAGVFGTEAFF. The CDR3 coding sequence is TGTGCCAGCAGGAAAGCAGGGGTTTTCGGCACTGAAGCTTTCTTT.

The chain employs TRBV7-2 and TRBJ2-3, with 12 bases matching TRBD2. Germline values: CDR1 SGHTA, CDR2 FQGNSA. This CDR3 region has 17 residues. V dropped 5 bases and J dropped 3; count of bases not matched to a gene: 9. DNA of the CDR3: TGTGCCAGCAGCACCTGGACTAGCGGGGTGGGAACAGATACGCAGTATTTT. It encodes CASSTWTSGVGTDTQYF.

This clone was observed a handful of times. This chain's CDR3 is CASRLVSTGGSYEQYF. The CDR3 nucleotides read TGCGCCAGCAGGCTTGTCTCGACAGGAGGGTCCTACGAGCAGTACTTC. The chain employs TRBV5-1 and TRBJ2-7; D could derive from TRBD1 or TRBD2 (6 bases each). Germline loops: CDR1 SGHRS, CDR2 YFSETQ. V lost 5 bases and J 1 base, leaving 19 bases between the germline ends. The CDR3 extends over 16 amino acids. Drawing the rest from reference TRBV5-1 and TRBJ2-7, the complete variable domain is KAGVTQTPRYLIKTRGQQVTLSCSPISGHRSVSWYQQTPGQGLQFLFEYFSETQRNKGNFPGRFSGRQFSNSRSEMNVSTLELGDSALYLCASRLVSTGGSYEQYFGPGTRLTVT.

The chain combines TRBV9 with TRBJ2-3; D is perhaps TRBD1 or TRBD2 (6 bases each). The CDR3 covers 16 residues. Trimming removed 0 bases at V and 1 base at J, with 12 bases between. The V gene's germline CDR1 is SGDLS and CDR2 YYNGEE. CDR3 protein: CASSVDAGGGTDTQYF. The CDR3 nucleotides are TGTGCCAGCAGCGTAGATGCCGGGGGCGGCACAGATACGCAGTATTTT.

The rearrangement joins TRBV5-1 to TRBJ2-7; 8 bases agree with TRBD1. In germline, CDR1 is SGHRS, CDR2 YFSETQ. Trimming removed 4 bases from V and 1 base from J; junction bases left unmatched: 7. This CDR3 has 15 residues. The CDR3 region has the DNA TGCGCCAGCAGCCCGGGGACAGGTTGGTCCTACGAGCAGTACTTC. It translates to CASSPGTGWSYEQYF.

The genes are TRBV18 and TRBJ2-3; no clear D gene. The CDR3 contains 12 residues. The germline CDR1 and CDR2 sequences are KGHSH and LQKENI. The V gene lost 2 bases and the J gene lost 5 bases, with 5 bases spanning the gap. CDR3 nucleotides: TGTGCCAGCTCACCATTTCAAGATACGCAGTATTTT. Its protein is CASSPFQDTQYF.

The chain is built from TRBV11-2 and TRBJ2-7, with D possibly matching TRBD1 (6 bases). Germline lookup yields CDR1 SGHAT and CDR2 FQNNGV. The V gene lost 5 bases and the J gene lost 6 bases, with 17 bases spanning the gap. CDR3 length: 14 amino acids. The CDR3 DNA sequence: TGTGCCAGCAGCACCCGGGGACAAAGCGGCGAGCAGTACTTC. As protein: CASSTRGQSGEQYF.

The gene calls are TRBV5-1 and TRBJ1-1; 9 positions match TRBD1. There are 14 residues in the CDR3. Germline V lookup: CDR1 SGHRS, CDR2 YFSETQ. After removal of 4 bases from V and 5 bases from J, the junction contained 6 bases not matched to a gene. CDR3 residues: CASSIRQGGTEAFF. The CDR3 region has the DNA TGCGCCAGCAGCATTCGACAGGGGGGAACTGAAGCTTTCTTT.

The chain links TRBV18 to TRBJ2-1; D may match TRBD1 or TRBD2 (7 bases each). CDR1 and CDR2 (germline): KGHSH, LQKENI. The length of the CDR3 is 22 residues. V was cut by 7 bases and J by 0 bases, with 34 bases left in between. The CDR3 DNA reads as TGTGCCAGCTTAAAAATAGGGACAGATGGGCGGGAGTCCCCGAGCTCCTACAATGAGCAGTTCTTC. Protein sequence: CASLKIGTDGRESPSSYNEQFF.

This sequence joins TRBV19 and TRBJ2-2; 10 positions match TRBD2. Germline V lookup: CDR1 LNHDA, CDR2 SQIVND (reference sequence). This CDR3 contains 16 residues. With 5 bases clipped from V and 3 bases from J, the junction kept 6 bases outside the gene matches. This chain's CDR3 is CASSSGLAEHTGELFF. The CDR3 bases are TGTGCCAGTAGTTCAGGACTAGCGGAACACACCGGGGAGCTGTTTTTT.

Turning to this clone: This CDR3 fails to terminate in the conserved phenylalanine or tryptophan, so it likely reflects a read error. The CDR3 protein is CASRDSGRFLYEQYS. DNA for the CDR3: TGTGCCAGCAGAGATAGCGGGCGTTTTCTCTACGAGCAGTACTCC. The chain carries TRBV28 and TRBJ2-7, with TRBD2 matching 7 bases. Per germline, CDR1 MDHEN and CDR2 SYDVKM. CDR3 length equals 15 residues. With 6 bases clipped from V and 3 bases from J, the junction kept 11 bases outside the gene matches.